The 20 T cell receptor beta chains below all came from one sample that was sequenced in a study of T cells in Graves' hyperthyroidism and ophthalmopathy. TCR beta CDR3 regions were amplified from RNA transcripts. The TCR CDR3 was amplified in a first-round RT-PCR using the HTBI primer set. One entry per CDR3 protein results from TCRdb running MiXCR on the multiplex PCR reads. Altogether about 610,000 distinct CDR3 sequences are present, under 60% being singletons, with the ten largest covering approximately 8.4%. Material: peripheral blood or thyroid tissue (not recorded which). The receptors here all came from a woman younger than 30 with Graves' hyperthyroidism.

This clonotype occurred many times. V and J are TRBV7-3 and TRBJ1-1; a weak D match, TRBD1 (5 bases). The CDR3 sequence is 14 residues long. In germline, CDR1 is SGHTA, CDR2 FQGTGA. V was trimmed by 5 bases and J by 3 bases, leaving 13 bases between them. The CDR3 region has the DNA TGTGCCAGCAGCCCCGGGGAGGGGTACACTGAAGCTTTCTTT. It is translated as CASSPGEGYTEAFF.

As DNA, the CDR3 is TGTGCCACCAGTGATGTCCGGGACAGGGGACGTAATCAGCCCCAGCATTTT. Translation gives CATSDVRDRGRNQPQHF. J is TRBJ1-5 and V is TRBV24-1; TRBD1 matches 10 bases. CDR1 is KGHDR and CDR2 is SFDVKD in the germline V gene. V lost 3 bases and J lost 4; bases outside the gene matches: 8. The CDR3 spans 17 residues.

The genes are TRBV2 and TRBJ1-4, with a weak D call TRBD1 (5 bases). The CDR3 loop spans 13 amino acids. V lost 5 bases, J lost 6 bases, and 10 bases lay in between. CDR1 and CDR2 from the germline V gene are SNHLY and FYNNEI. The CDR3, as DNA: TGTGCCAGCAGTCGGGACGGTGATGAAAAACTGTTTTTT. It codes for CASSRDGDEKLFF.

This clonotype has at least ten counts. J is TRBJ1-2 and V is TRBV20-1; 10 nucleotides line up with TRBD1. Germline CDR1 is DFQATT and CDR2 is SNEGSKA (reference sequence). The CDR3 consists of 14 residues. V shed 1 base, J shed 6 bases, and the junction held 5 bases outside the gene matches. The CDR3 sequence: CSARGATGGHGYTF. CDR3 DNA sequence: TGCAGTGCTAGAGGAGCGACAGGGGGCCATGGCTACACCTTC.

This clonotype was seen at least ten times. The V and J genes are TRBV3-1 and TRBJ1-1; TRBD1 might be the D (6 bases). V lost 7 bases and J 6 bases, leaving 15 bases between the germline ends. Germline loops: CDR1 LGHDT, CDR2 YNNKEL (reference sequence). The CDR3 has 13 residues. The CDR3 is CASTQRGRAEAFF. The CDR3 DNA reads TGTGCCAGCACCCAGAGGGGGAGGGCTGAAGCTTTCTTT.

This clonotype was seen many times. The gene calls are TRBV19 and TRBJ1-1; D is perhaps TRBD1 (5 bases). The V end was cut by 3 bases, the J end by 2 bases, with 10 bases between. CDR3 length: 14 residues. CDR1 LNHDA and CDR2 SQIVND come from the germline V gene (reference sequence). CDR3 bases: TGTGCCAGTAGTATGGTCGGGGGTAACACTGAAGCTTTCTTT. Residues: CASSMVGGNTEAFF.

This clonotype was picked up one time. This chain links TRBV20-1 with TRBJ2-7, with 14 bases that match TRBD2. Per the germline V gene, CDR1 is DFQATT and CDR2 is SNEGSKA (reference sequence). V gave up 6 bases and J gave up 5 bases; unmatched junction bases: 3. This CDR3 is 13 amino acids long. The DNA of the CDR3 is TGCAGTGCCGGGACTAGCGGGAGAGACGAGCAGTACTTC. Translated, it gives CSAGTSGRDEQYF.

This clonotype has at least ten counts. This chain joins TRBV5-4 and TRBJ2-7; 8 nucleotides match TRBD1. After removal of 4 bases from V and 0 bases from J, the junction contained 6 bases not matched to a gene. This CDR3 is 15 amino acids long. Germline CDR1 reads SGHNT; CDR2 reads YYREEE (reference sequence). As DNA, the CDR3 is TGTGCCAGCAGCCGTTCGACAGGGGCCTCCTACGAGCAGTACTTC. Protein: CASSRSTGASYEQYF.

The CDR3 loop reads CSAPHRDTSYNEQFF. CDR3 sequence (DNA): TGCAGTGCCCCCCACAGGGACACCTCCTACAATGAGCAGTTCTTC. The chain joins TRBV20-1 to TRBJ2-1; D may be TRBD1 (6 bases). Germline lookup yields CDR1 DFQATT and CDR2 SNEGSKA (reference sequence). The germline V and J ends were trimmed by 6 bases and 0 bases, with 15 bases remaining between them. The CDR3 runs to 15 residues.

The chain employs TRBV27 and TRBJ1-6, with TRBD1 matching 10 bases. Germline lookup yields CDR1 MNHEY and CDR2 SMNVEV (reference sequence). This CDR3 contains 14 residues. Unmatched junction bases numbered 4, after V lost 3 bases and J lost 11 bases. CDR3 region: CASSLGDRGTPLHF. The CDR3 DNA follows: TGTGCCAGCAGTTTGGGGGACAGGGGTACACCCCTCCACTTT.

The gene calls are TRBV15 and TRBJ1-1; D unclear. The CDR3 extends over 16 amino acids. The germline V gene encodes CDR1 LNHNV and CDR2 YYDKDF (reference sequence). V lost 3 bases, J lost 1 base, and 15 bases lay in between. The CDR3 reads CATSSVERFPNTEAFF. The CDR3 DNA reads TGTGCCACCAGCAGCGTTGAAAGGTTCCCGAACACTGAAGCTTTCTTT.

This clonotype was counted ten times or more. The chain is built from TRBV15 and TRBJ1-4; TRBD1 might be the D (6 bases). Germline CDR1 reads LNHNV; CDR2 reads YYDKDF (reference sequence). V shed 5 bases and J shed 3 bases, with 13 bases lying between them. There are 15 residues in the CDR3. Here the CDR3 DNA reads TGTGCCACCAGCCCGCCGGGACACCCTAATGAAAAACTGTTTTTT. This codes for CATSPPGHPNEKLFF. Full variable domain (missing parts from reference TRBV15 and TRBJ1-4): DAMVIQNPRYQVTQFGKPVTLSCSQTLNHNVMYWYQQKSSQAPKLLFHYYDKDFNNEADTPDNFQSRRPNTSFCFLDIRSPGLGDTAMYLCATSPPGHPNEKLFFGSGTQLSVL.

The chain combines TRBV27 with TRBJ1-1; maybe TRBD1 (6 bases). Germline V lookup: CDR1 MNHEY, CDR2 SMNVEV (reference sequence). The CDR3 covers 12 residues. V lost 6 bases, J lost 6 bases, and 11 bases lay in between. The CDR3 protein is CASRGSGAEAFF. Written as DNA, the CDR3 is TGTGCCAGCAGAGGATCAGGGGCTGAAGCTTTCTTT.

The chain recombines TRBV20-1 with TRBJ2-7, with 12 bases fitting TRBD2. The V segment lost 3 bases and the J segment 7 bases; nucleotides outside the gene matches: 16. Germline-derived CDR1 and CDR2 are DFQATT and SNEGSKA (reference sequence). The CDR3 consists of 17 residues. The DNA for the CDR3 is TGCAGTGCTAGCCCCCCTAGCGGGAGGGCCAGGTCTAGGGAGCAGTACTTC. Translating it yields CSASPPSGRARSREQYF.

This chain joins TRBV5-1 and TRBJ2-5; 11 bases fit TRBD2. The V gene's germline CDR1 is SGHRS and CDR2 YFSETQ. CDR3 size: 16 residues. V gave up 0 bases and J gave up 4 bases; unmatched junction bases: 5. The CDR3 nucleotides read TGCGCCAGCAGCTTGGGACTAGCGGGATCGGGAGAGACCCAGTACTTC. Translation: CASSLGLAGSGETQYF.

This clonotype was found a few times. V is TRBV30 and J is TRBJ2-7, with D perhaps TRBD2 (6 bases). The CDR3 spans 16 residues. Germline V gives CDR1 GTSNPN, CDR2 SVGIG (reference sequence). The V end lost 5 bases, the J end lost 3 bases, and 23 bases lay between the germline ends. The DNA for the CDR3 is TGTGCCTGGCCCCCGGGGATAGCGGCGGGATTCTACGAGCAGTACTTC. Amino acids: CAWPPGIAAGFYEQYF.

This clonotype was counted ten times or more. The chain links TRBV24-1 to TRBJ2-5; D is unclear. Trimming shortened V by 1 base and J by 1 base, and 12 bases separated the two germline ends. The CDR3 is 16 residues long. The germline CDR1 and CDR2 sequences are KGHDR and SFDVKD. CDR3 residues: CATSDFGEGIQETQYF. The CDR3 DNA reads TGTGCCACCAGTGATTTTGGGGAAGGGATCCAAGAGACCCAGTACTTC.

This clonotype has a single count. This chain uses TRBV24-1 with TRBJ2-5; 9 nucleotides match TRBD2. Trimming took 4 bases from V and 2 from J; bases not matched to a gene: 7. The CDR3 extends over 16 amino acids. CDR1 is KGHDR, CDR2 SFDVKD, per germline. CDR3 region: CATSDPTSGKQETQYF. The CDR3 DNA is TGTGCCACCAGTGACCCGACTAGCGGTAAACAAGAGACCCAGTACTTC.

Only one count was recorded for this clonotype. The V call is TRBV7-9, the J call TRBJ2-1; D remains ambiguous. CDR1 SEHNR and CDR2 FQNEAQ come from the germline V gene (reference sequence). The CDR3 length is 14 residues. Trimming took off 5 bases at V and 0 bases at J, with 8 bases between the two ends. CDR3 sequence (DNA): TGTGCCAGCAGCCCCACGGTCTCCTACAATGAGCAGTTCTTC. This translates into CASSPTVSYNEQFF.

This chain uses TRBV15 with TRBJ1-5, with 8 positions matching TRBD1. The CDR3 has 14 residues. J was trimmed by 11 bases and V by 5 bases; bases with no gene match: 11. Germline CDR1 is LNHNV and CDR2 is YYDKDF (reference sequence). CDR3 nucleotide sequence: TGTGCCACCAGCGAAGACAGGGGCCAAGAGACCCAGCATTTT. This sequence encodes CATSEDRGQETQHF.